The 30 T cell receptor beta chains listed next were all sequenced from one sample in a study of T cells in Graves' hyperthyroidism and ophthalmopathy (dated by TCRdb to the late 2010s). The method behind the library was multiplex PCR. TCRdb records Illumina HiSeq 2000 as the sequencer. Amplification of TCR beta CDR3 regions was carried out from RNA transcripts. A first-round RT-PCR of the TCR CDR3 used the HTBI primer set with the Qiagen OneStep RT-PCR kit. TCRdb trimmed public reads at Q25 via fastp, called clones via MiXCR and kept in-frame beta chains. All rows with the same CDR3 protein become a single entry with the most common DNA and genes. A total of 640,000 or so distinct CDR3 sequences appear in this sample, 13% to 15% of them only once. The biggest ten clones account for about 6.6% of the sample. The sequenced sample consisted of blood. The receptors stem from a woman under 30 with Graves' ophthalmopathy.

This clonotype was seen ten or more times. The chain joins TRBV7-9 to TRBJ2-1; D may match TRBD1 or TRBD2 (5 bases each). The germline V gene encodes CDR1 SEHNR and CDR2 FQNEAQ (reference sequence). Trimming stripped 5 bases from V and 3 bases from J, with 14 bases between. The CDR3 length is 15 residues. CDR3 amino acids: CASSPDSGNYNEQFF. CDR3 nucleotides: TGTGCCAGCAGCCCAGACAGCGGCAACTACAATGAGCAGTTCTTC. The full variable domain, in which reference TRBV7-9 and TRBJ2-1 provide the parts outside the CDR3, is DTGVSQNPRHKITKRGQNVTFRCDPISEHNRLYWYRQTLGQGPEFLTYFQNEAQLEKSRLLSDRFSAERPKGSFSTLEIQRTEQGDSAMYLCASSPDSGNYNEQFFGPGTRLTVL.

Many counts were recorded for this clonotype. V gene TRBV7-8 combines with J gene TRBJ2-3; TRBD1 or TRBD2 may be the D gene (6 bases each). Germline V gives CDR1 SGHVS, CDR2 FQNEAQ. V was cut by 5 bases and J by 6 bases, with 15 bases left in between. The length of the CDR3 is 14 residues. CDR3 nucleotide sequence: TGTGCCAGCAGCCTAAAGTCGGGGGCCGATACGCAGTATTTT. This translates into CASSLKSGADTQYF.

This clonotype was seen repeatedly, ten times or more. The rearrangement joins TRBV11-3 to TRBJ1-1; maybe TRBD1 (5 bases). CDR3 length equals 14 residues. Germline CDR1 SGHNT, CDR2 YENEEA. The germline V and J ends were trimmed by 6 bases and 0 bases, with 11 bases remaining between them. CDR3 loop: CASRATGLNTEAFF. The CDR3 DNA is TGTGCCAGCAGAGCAACAGGTCTGAACACTGAAGCTTTCTTT.

With regard to this clonotype: This may stem from a read error, because a much larger clone lies one nucleotide away. The V and J genes are TRBV24-1 and TRBJ2-7; no clear D. Germline V gene lookup returns CDR1 KGHDR and CDR2 SFDVKD. This CDR3 has 13 residues. CDR3 sequence: CTTSDYRLSEQYF. CDR3 coding DNA: TGTACCACCAGTGATTATCGGCTAAGTGAGCAGTACTTC.

The V gene is TRBV12-3 or TRBV12-4, the J gene TRBJ2-7; TRBD1 matches at 7 bases. V lost 2 bases, J lost 4 bases, and 8 bases stayed unmatched. The CDR3 contains 15 residues. CDR3 sequence reads: CASSLRRRGRYEQYF. DNA for the CDR3: TGTGCCAGCAGTTTACGAAGAAGGGGGCGGTACGAGCAGTACTTC.

This clonotype was found many times. This chain joins TRBV6-1 and TRBJ2-5; 7 bases agree with TRBD1. Trimming cost V 8 bases and J 1 base; bases outside gene matches: 4. Germline V lookup: CDR1 MNHNS, CDR2 SASEGT. This CDR3 region has 13 residues. Written as DNA, the CDR3 is TGTGCCAGCCGGGACAGTCTCCAAGAGACCCAGTACTTC. Its translation is CASRDSLQETQYF.

This clonotype appeared once. The chain carries TRBV6-6 and TRBJ2-7; D may be TRBD1 (6 bases). The CDR3 extends over 14 amino acids. The V end lost 0 bases, the J end lost 6 bases, and 12 bases lay between the germline ends. The germline gives CDR1 MNHNY, CDR2 SVGAGI (reference sequence). The CDR3 coding sequence is TGTGCCAGCAGTTACTCACGGAACAGGGTCGAGCAGTACTTC. Amino acids: CASSYSRNRVEQYF.

The chain combines TRBV6-5 with TRBJ1-5; 8 bases agree with TRBD1. The junction had 7 bases not matched to a gene; V was cut back by 3 bases and J by 0 bases. The CDR3 has 17 amino acids. CDR1 is MNHEY and CDR2 is SVGAGI in the germline V gene. This chain's CDR3 is CASSYTQGAPSNQPQHF. CDR3 in DNA: TGTGCCAGCAGTTATACCCAGGGGGCGCCTAGCAATCAGCCCCAGCATTTT.

This clonotype was detected many times. The chain couples TRBV5-1 to TRBJ2-2; TRBD1 matches 7 bases. CDR1 is SGHRS, CDR2 YFSETQ, per germline. This CDR3 has 15 residues. Losses at the gene ends were 2 bases for V and 5 bases for J; bases not matched to a gene: 6. The CDR3 sequence is CASSFDRAQTGELFF. Here the CDR3 DNA reads TGCGCCAGCAGCTTCGACAGGGCACAGACCGGGGAGCTGTTTTTT.

The rearrangement links TRBV12-3 or TRBV12-4 to TRBJ1-6; 9 bases map to TRBD1. The CDR3 is made up of 16 amino acids. J was trimmed by 10 bases and V by 2 bases; bases with no gene match: 9. Here the CDR3 reads CASSLTGQGRISPLHF. The CDR3 DNA reads TGTGCCAGCAGTTTAACCGGACAGGGGAGGATATCACCCCTCCACTTT.

This clonotype was observed a handful of times. The V and J genes are TRBV19 and TRBJ2-7; D may be TRBD1 (6 bases). The CDR3 has 13 amino acids. With 6 bases removed from V and 3 bases from J, the gap between germline ends came to 12 bases. Germline V gives CDR1 LNHDA, CDR2 SQIVND (reference sequence). Here the CDR3 reads CASSEGRGYEQYF. DNA for the CDR3: TGTGCCAGTAGCGAGGGCAGGGGCTACGAGCAGTACTTC.

This clonotype came up many times. The chain joins TRBV20-1 to TRBJ2-1, with TRBD2 identical over 8 bases. The CDR3 contains 16 residues. Germline V gene sequence: CDR1 DFQATT, CDR2 SNEGSKA (reference sequence). J was trimmed by 7 bases and V by 3 bases; bases with no gene match: 14. DNA for the CDR3: TGCAGTGCTAGCCCTAATTCCGGGAGGGGCGGGAATGAGCAGTTCTTC. This gives the protein CSASPNSGRGGNEQFF.

This clonotype was seen many times. V gene TRBV27 combines with J gene TRBJ2-5, with D possibly called TRBD1 or TRBD2 (5 bases each). Germline values: CDR1 MNHEY, CDR2 SMNVEV (reference sequence). The CDR3 has 17 amino acids. V was clipped by 0 bases and J by 4 bases, with 18 bases between them. CDR3 sequence (DNA): TGTGCCAGCAGTTTATCGGCCACAATAGACAGCGGAGAGACCCAGTACTTC. This codes for CASSLSATIDSGETQYF.

This clonotype was observed many times. The V gene is TRBV11-3, the J gene TRBJ2-3; 9 nucleotides agree with TRBD2. Germline V gene lookup returns CDR1 SGHNT and CDR2 YENEEA. The CDR3 loop spans 15 amino acids. Trimming took 3 bases from V and 4 from J; bases not matched to a gene: 5. CDR3 sequence (DNA): TGTGCCAGCAGCTTTCTGGCGGGAGGGGCAGATACGCAGTATTTT. This codes for CASSFLAGGADTQYF.

This clonotype was detected ten times or more. This chain links TRBV28 with TRBJ1-5; D is uncertain. CDR3 size: 15 residues. Germline assignment: CDR1 MDHEN and CDR2 SYDVKM. The germline V and J ends were trimmed by 5 bases and 4 bases, with 15 bases remaining between them. The CDR3 DNA reads TGTGCCAGCAGTACCCGACGCGGGAGTAATCAGCCCCAGCATTTT. Protein: CASSTRRGSNQPQHF.

This clonotype was recorded a few times. The V and J genes are TRBV5-1 and TRBJ1-1, with D possibly being TRBD1 (6 bases). Germline-derived CDR1 and CDR2 are SGHRS and YFSETQ. The V gene lost 0 bases and the J gene lost 5 bases, with 11 bases spanning the gap. The CDR3 extends over 14 amino acids. CDR3 sequence: CASSLAGGATEAFF. The CDR3 nucleotides are TGCGCCAGCAGCTTGGCCGGGGGGGCTACTGAAGCTTTCTTT. Filled out from reference TRBV5-1 and TRBJ1-1, the complete variable domain reads KAGVTQTPRYLIKTRGQQVTLSCSPISGHRSVSWYQQTPGQGLQFLFEYFSETQRNKGNFPGRFSGRQFSNSRSEMNVSTLELGDSALYLCASSLAGGATEAFFGQGTRLTVV.

This clonotype was seen repeatedly, ten times or more. This chain connects TRBV11-3 to TRBJ2-5; weak D call: TRBD2 (5 bases). In germline, CDR1 is SGHNT, CDR2 YENEEA. V lost 5 bases to trimming and J lost 5 bases, with 15 bases between them. This CDR3 region has 14 residues. CDR3 sequence: CASSPPSNAETQYF. The DNA for the CDR3 is TGTGCCAGCAGCCCGCCTAGCAATGCGGAGACCCAGTACTTC.

This clonotype has a single count. This rearrangement joins TRBV5-1 to TRBJ2-1, with 13 nucleotides matching TRBD2. After removal of 6 bases from V and 2 bases from J, the junction contained 5 bases not matched to a gene. There are 16 residues in the CDR3. Germline V gives CDR1 SGHRS, CDR2 YFSETQ. CDR3: CASTLAGGPPYNEQFF. Here the CDR3 DNA reads TGCGCCAGCACACTAGCGGGAGGGCCCCCCTACAATGAGCAGTTCTTC.

This clonotype was recorded many times. The V call is TRBV5-5, the J call TRBJ2-1; 7 bases map to TRBD1. The CDR3 has 15 amino acids. Trimming cost V 0 bases and J 6 bases; bases outside gene matches: 6. Germline CDR1 is SGHKS and CDR2 is YYEKEE (reference sequence). CDR3: CASSLVGTDVNEQFF. CDR3 bases: TGTGCCAGCAGCTTGGTCGGGACAGACGTCAATGAGCAGTTCTTC. Using reference TRBV5-5 and TRBJ2-1 for the parts outside the CDR3, the full variable domain is DAGVTQSPTHLIKTRGQQVTLRCSPISGHKSVSWYQQVLGQGPQFIFQYYEKEERGRGNFPDRFSARQFPNYSSELNVNALLLGDSALYLCASSLVGTDVNEQFFGPGTRLTVL.

This clonotype occurred many times. The J gene is TRBJ2-2, the V gene TRBV12-3 or TRBV12-4; TRBD2 matches at 10 bases. CDR3 length: 15 amino acids. The ends lost 6 bases at V and 7 bases at J; junction bases unmatched: 8. The CDR3 sequence is CASSYSGRRGGELFF. CDR3 DNA sequence: TGTGCCAGCAGCTATAGCGGGAGGCGGGGCGGGGAGCTGTTTTTT.

This clonotype has ten or more counts. The V gene is TRBV12-3 or TRBV12-4, the J gene TRBJ2-7; a weak D match, TRBD2 (5 bases). V lost 8 bases to trimming and J lost 7 bases, with 12 bases between them. This CDR3 spans 11 amino acids. CDR3 sequence reads: CASLQSGEQYF. CDR3 DNA sequence: TGTGCCAGCCTCCAATCGGGGGAGCAGTACTTC.

This clonotype was recorded many times. V gene TRBV6-1 combines with J gene TRBJ1-5; no clear D. Germline loops: CDR1 MNHNS, CDR2 SASEGT. The CDR3 spans 13 residues. Deletions cut 8 bases from V and 3 bases from J, with 11 bases between. Here the CDR3 reads CASGEGINQPQHF. CDR3 DNA sequence: TGTGCCAGCGGCGAGGGTATCAATCAGCCCCAGCATTTT.

The gene calls are TRBV29-1 and TRBJ1-4; D perhaps matches TRBD1 (5 bases). Germline V gene sequence: CDR1 SQVTM, CDR2 ANQGSEA. CDR3 length equals 14 residues. Trimming took off 4 bases at V and 4 bases at J, with 13 bases between the two ends. CDR3: CSVGTGTFNEKLFF. In DNA, the CDR3 is TGCAGCGTTGGGACCGGGACCTTTAATGAAAAACTGTTTTTT.

The chain combines TRBV9 with TRBJ1-6, with D possibly being TRBD1 (5 bases). Between the trimmed V and J ends, which lost 2 bases and 6 bases, there was a span of 9 bases. Germline V lookup: CDR1 SGDLS, CDR2 YYNGEE. The CDR3 covers 14 residues. CDR3 in DNA: TGTGCCAGCAGCGTTCGGGGGACTAATTCACCCCTCCACTTT. This gives the protein CASSVRGTNSPLHF.

This clonotype has ten or more counts. The chain couples TRBV2 to TRBJ2-5; D unclear. The length of the CDR3 is 14 residues. Trimming took 4 bases from V and 2 from J, leaving 11 bases between them. Germline loops: CDR1 SNHLY, CDR2 FYNNEI. Here the CDR3 DNA reads TGTGCCAGCAGTGGCGTGGAGAGACAAGAGACCCAGTACTTC. It encodes CASSGVERQETQYF.

This clonotype was counted many times. The chain has TRBV11-3 and TRBJ1-1; a possible D gene is TRBD1 (6 bases). Germline V gene sequence: CDR1 SGHNT, CDR2 YENEEA. CDR3 length equals 12 residues. V was trimmed by 7 bases and J by 3 bases, leaving 9 bases between them. This chain's CDR3 is CASNRVDTEAFF. The CDR3 coding sequence is TGTGCCAGCAACAGGGTGGACACTGAAGCTTTCTTT. The entire variable domain, with the rest obtained from reference TRBV11-3 and TRBJ1-1, is as follows: EAGVVQSPRYKIIEKKQPVAFWCNPISGHNTLYWYLQNLGQGPELLIRYENEEAVDDSQLPKDRFSAERLKGVDSTLKIQPAELGDSAVYLCASNRVDTEAFFGQGTRLTVV.

The rearrangement uses TRBV11-3 and TRBJ2-5; TRBD1 aligns across 11 bases. J lost 4 bases, V lost 8 bases, and 12 bases had no gene match. The CDR3 totals 16 residues. Germline-derived CDR1 and CDR2 are SGHNT and YENEEA. CDR3 protein: CASSPSRGTGGETQYF. The CDR3 region has the DNA TGTGCCAGCTCACCAAGTCGGGGGACAGGGGGAGAGACCCAGTACTTC.

The sample holds one count of this clonotype. This sequence joins TRBV9 and TRBJ2-1; 14 bases match TRBD2. CDR3 length equals 19 residues. Germline assignment: CDR1 SGDLS and CDR2 YYNGEE. V lost 4 bases and J lost 2; bases outside the gene matches: 11. CDR3 nucleotides: TGTGCCAGCAGCACATCAACCGGGACTAGCGGGAGAACCTACAATGAGCAGTTCTTC. Amino acids: CASSTSTGTSGRTYNEQFF.

In its sample, this clonotype was seen many times. V gene TRBV7-8 combines with J gene TRBJ2-5; TRBD2 agrees at 7 bases. V trimming: 6 bases; J trimming: 3 bases; junction bases outside the gene matches: 16. The CDR3 spans 17 residues. Germline loops: CDR1 SGHVS, CDR2 FQNEAQ. In DNA form, the CDR3 reads TGTGCCAGCAGAATGGATCGGGCTCCGGGACTAAAAGAGACCCAGTACTTC. Translated: CASRMDRAPGLKETQYF.

The chain is built from TRBV9 and TRBJ1-3; 8 nucleotides agree with TRBD1. CDR1 is SGDLS, CDR2 YYNGEE, per germline. Trimming cost V 2 bases and J 3 bases; bases outside gene matches: 7. The CDR3 is 16 amino acids. The CDR3 sequence: CASSVLDRVYGNTIYF. CDR3 sequence (DNA): TGTGCCAGCAGCGTGTTGGACAGGGTTTATGGAAACACCATATATTTT.